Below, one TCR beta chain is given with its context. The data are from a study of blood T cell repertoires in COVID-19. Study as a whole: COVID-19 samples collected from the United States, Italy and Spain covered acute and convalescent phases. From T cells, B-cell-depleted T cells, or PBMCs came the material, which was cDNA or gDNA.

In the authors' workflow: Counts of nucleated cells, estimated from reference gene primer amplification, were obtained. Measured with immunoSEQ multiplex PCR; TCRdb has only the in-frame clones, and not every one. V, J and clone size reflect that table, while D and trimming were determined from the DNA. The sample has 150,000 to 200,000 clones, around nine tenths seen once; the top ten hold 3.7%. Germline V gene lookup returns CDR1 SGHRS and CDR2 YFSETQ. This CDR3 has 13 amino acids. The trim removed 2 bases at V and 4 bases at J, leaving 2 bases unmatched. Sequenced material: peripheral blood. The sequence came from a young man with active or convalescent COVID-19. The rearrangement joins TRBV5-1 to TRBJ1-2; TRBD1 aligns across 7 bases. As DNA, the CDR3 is TGCGCCAGCAGCTTCGGGACAGCCTATGGCTACACCTTC. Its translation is CASSFGTAYGYTF.